This is a list of T cell receptor beta chains from one sample in a study of blood T cells in healthy people across ages. MiXCR was run by TCRdb on the 5' RACE reads, yielding one entry per CDR3 protein. The table lists fewer than 1 million distinct CDR3 sequences, under 45% of them singletons. The material sequenced was blood. These receptor sequences come from a man aged 55 to 70 in good health. Each CDR3 is given with its conserved first and last residue. Fields, in order: clone size, J gene, D gene, V gene, CDR3 protein, CDR3 DNA. D genes are given only for firm matches. The size entry is marked missing in some rows and otherwise reads once, few, many or a size class.

>many|TRBJ2-1|-|TRBV4-3
CASSQEGNYRGNEQFF
TGCGCCAGCAGCCAAGAAGGGAACTATAGGGGCAATGAGCAGTTCTTC
>-|TRBJ2-5|-|TRBV19
CASSVQGREQYF
TGTGCCAGTAGTGTACAGGGCAGAGAGCAGTACTTC
>-|TRBJ1-1|TRBD1|TRBV20-1
CSARPPTGFTEAFF
TGCAGTGCTAGGCCCCCGACAGGGTTTACTGAAGCTTTCTTT
>-|TRBJ2-3|-|TRBV6-5
CASSLGPVTDTQYF
TGTGCCAGCAGCCTAGGACCAGTTACAGATACGCAGTATTTT
>-|TRBJ2-7|-|TRBV28
CASRSSLYEQYF
TGTGCCAGCAGATCAAGCCTCTACGAGCAGTACTTC
>-|TRBJ1-4|-|TRBV20-1
CSAHAGRGEKLFF
TGCAGTGCACATGCTGGTAGGGGTGAAAAACTGTTTTTT
>few|TRBJ2-7|-|TRBV9
CASSVEAGYSYEQYF
TGTGCCAGCAGCGTAGAGGCGGGCTACTCCTACGAGCAGTACTTC
>many|TRBJ2-5|-|TRBV10-3
CAISEQGEETQYF
TGTGCCATCAGTGAGCAGGGTGAAGAGACCCAGTACTTC
>-|TRBJ2-5|-|TRBV6-2/TRBV6-3
CASREFLTQYF
TGTGCCAGCAGGGAGTTCCTGACCCAGTACTTC
>-|TRBJ1-1|-|TRBV3-1
CASSQDQGRGTEAFF
TGTGCCAGCAGCCAAGATCAGGGTCGGGGCACTGAAGCTTTCTTT
>-|TRBJ1-5|-|TRBV24-1
CATSKGGGNQPQHF
TGTGCCACCAGTAAGGGTGGCGGCAATCAGCCCCAGCATTTT
>few|TRBJ1-1|-|TRBV29-1
CSVEGIRSLQHTEAFF
TGCAGCGTTGAGGGGATTCGCTCCCTACAACACACTGAAGCTTTCTTT
>-|TRBJ2-3|-|TRBV3-1
CASSQSPSTDTQYF
TGTGCCAGCAGCCAATCTCCTAGCACAGATACGCAGTATTTT
>-|TRBJ2-6|-|TRBV7-9
CASRSPGPGANVLTF
TGTGCCAGCAGATCCCCAGGGCCAGGGGCCAACGTCCTGACTTTC
>-|TRBJ2-7|-|TRBV5-6
CTSSLAAGNNYEQYF
TGTACCAGCAGCTTGGCGGCAGGGAATAACTACGAGCAGTACTTC